One and the same sample provided the 13 T cell receptor beta chains below, sequenced in a study of T cell repertoires in ileal Crohn's disease. Assay used: immunoSEQ multiplex PCR; TCRdb lists only in-frame clones, some missing. This table holds under 12,000 clones, roughly 72% found once. Time point here: neoterminal ileum biopsy at postoperative endoscopy, about 6 months after surgery. Sample: ileal tissue. The receptors derive from an adult with Crohn's disease.

The chain combines TRBV5-4 with TRBJ2-7, with TRBD1 identical over 8 bases. The V gene's germline CDR1 is SGHNT and CDR2 YYREEE (reference sequence). The J segment lost 3 bases and the V segment lost 4 bases, leaving 3 bases of the junction unmatched. The CDR3 totals 13 residues. CDR3 amino acids: CASSKGQGYEQYF. CDR3 nucleotide sequence: TGTGCCAGCAGCAAAGGACAGGGCTACGAGCAGTACTTC.

The chain joins TRBV27 to TRBJ2-5, with D perhaps matching TRBD2 (5 bases). CDR1 is MNHEY, CDR2 SMNVEV, per germline (reference sequence). CDR3 length equals 13 residues. Trimming removed 6 bases at V and 5 bases at J, with 13 bases between. CDR3 DNA: TGTGCCAGCAGCCCTAACTCGGGGGAGACCCAGTACTTC. Translated: CASSPNSGETQYF.

This clone came up once. The chain is built from TRBV25-1 and TRBJ1-2; D remains ambiguous. Per germline, CDR1 MGHDK and CDR2 SYGVNS. CDR3 length equals 13 residues. Trimming cost V 5 bases and J 6 bases, with 13 bases left between them. The CDR3 reads CASSQSPRDGYTF. Here the CDR3 DNA reads TGTGCCAGCAGTCAGAGCCCCCGGGATGGCTACACCTTC.

This clone was recorded only once. V is TRBV14 and J is TRBJ2-2; a possible D gene is TRBD1 (5 bases). Trimming removed 6 bases at V and 5 bases at J, with 13 bases between. In germline, CDR1 is SGHDN, CDR2 FVKESK. The CDR3 is 14 amino acids. The CDR3 DNA follows: TGTGCCAGCAGGCGGCAGGGCAATACCGGGGAGCTGTTTTTT. This encodes CASRRQGNTGELFF.

This clone was seen only once. This rearrangement joins TRBV7-4 to TRBJ2-7, with 8 bases that match TRBD1. CDR1 is SGHVT and CDR2 is SQSDAQ in the germline V gene. V was pared by 5 bases and J by 6 bases, with 9 bases of the junction left unmatched. The CDR3 spans 14 residues. The CDR3 DNA follows: TGTGCCAGCAGCATGGACAGGGTCAGAGGCGAGCAGTACTTC. Amino acids: CASSMDRVRGEQYF.

V and J are TRBV27 and TRBJ2-2; a weak D match, TRBD1 (6 bases). Germline V gene data show CDR1 as MNHEY and CDR2 as SMNVEV (reference sequence). The CDR3 extends over 18 amino acids. V was cut by 7 bases and J by 2 bases, with 23 bases left in between. In DNA, the CDR3 is TGTGCCAGCAAGGAGCGGTTAGGGGGTCCAACTAACACCGGGGAGCTGTTTTTT. Its protein is CASKERLGGPTNTGELFF.

CDR3 protein: CATQRSSGANVLTF. Written as DNA, the CDR3 is TGTGCCACCCAGCGGAGCTCTGGGGCCAACGTCCTGACTTTC. The chain links TRBV13 to TRBJ2-6; D might be TRBD2 (5 bases). The CDR3 is made up of 14 amino acids. Trimming took 10 bases from V and 0 from J, leaving 10 bases between them. The germline CDR1 and CDR2 sequences are PRHDT and FYEKMQ (reference sequence).

CDR3 sequence reads: CSARTQLEQYF. CDR3 DNA sequence: TGCAGTGCTAGAACTCAATTGGAGCAGTACTTC. The chain carries TRBV20-1 and TRBJ2-7; D is unclear. This CDR3 comprises 11 residues. Deletions cut 2 bases from V and 7 bases from J, with 9 bases between. CDR1 DFQATT and CDR2 SNEGSKA come from the germline V gene (reference sequence).

The V call is TRBV6-6, the J call TRBJ2-7; TRBD2 matches at 9 bases. V lost 2 bases and J lost 6; bases outside the gene matches: 5. Per the germline V gene, CDR1 is MNHNY and CDR2 is SVGAGI (reference sequence). This CDR3 has 14 amino acids. This CDR3 is CASSYEAGGGEQYF. The CDR3 nucleotides read TGTGCCAGCAGTTACGAAGCGGGAGGTGGCGAGCAGTACTTC.

This chain connects TRBV28 to TRBJ1-1, with D perhaps TRBD1 (5 bases). V gave up 4 bases and J gave up 2 bases, with 17 bases separating them. This CDR3 region has 16 residues. Germline lookup yields CDR1 MDHEN and CDR2 SYDVKM. CDR3 amino acids: CASSSRVRILNTEAFF. The CDR3 DNA reads as TGTGCCAGCAGTTCCAGGGTCCGAATTTTAAACACTGAAGCTTTCTTT.

V is TRBV30 and J is TRBJ2-4; D is perhaps TRBD2 (6 bases). V dropped 3 bases and J dropped 0 bases, with 21 bases sitting between them. This CDR3 spans 18 amino acids. Germline V gene sequence: CDR1 GTSNPN, CDR2 SVGIG (reference sequence). The CDR3 DNA follows: TGTGCCTGGAGCCGAGGTGGTACGGGAGCTTTAGCCAAAAACATTCAGTACTTC. It translates to CAWSRGGTGALAKNIQYF.

CDR3 DNA sequence: TGTGCCAGCAGTGACAGGGTGGGGACTGAAGCTTTCTTT. It translates to CASSDRVGTEAFF. The chain has TRBV6-5 and TRBJ1-1; 7 nucleotides align to TRBD1. The CDR3 consists of 13 residues. The trim removed 5 bases at V and 5 bases at J, leaving 5 bases unmatched. Germline values: CDR1 MNHEY, CDR2 SVGAGI.

The chain combines TRBV6-4 with TRBJ2-2; TRBD1 aligns across 7 bases. There are 16 residues in the CDR3. Germline CDR1 MRHNA, CDR2 SNTAGT. The trim removed 2 bases at V and 3 bases at J, leaving 6 bases unmatched. CDR3 loop: CASSDHRGSDTGELFF. The DNA of the CDR3 is TGTGCCAGCAGTGACCACAGGGGTAGCGACACCGGGGAGCTGTTTTTT.